Below are 20 T cell receptor beta chains sequenced from a single sample in a study of blood T cell repertoires in COVID-19. Repertoires were generated with immunoSEQ multiplex PCR, while TCRdb's copy carries only in-frame clones and drops some. This table holds 150,000 to 180,000 clones, 80% found once. Material for sequencing was peripheral blood. The receptor source for this set is a man aged 60-69 years with acute or convalescent COVID-19.

This clone came up a few times. The gene calls are TRBV12-3 or TRBV12-4 and TRBJ2-2; a possible D gene is TRBD1 (6 bases). This CDR3 contains 13 residues. Deletions cut 6 bases from V and 4 bases from J, with 9 bases between. The CDR3 nucleotides are TGTGCCAGCAGAACAGGGTCCACCGGGGAGCTGTTTTTT. Its protein product is CASRTGSTGELFF.

V is TRBV6-5 and J is TRBJ2-7; TRBD1 agrees at 10 bases. The junction had 5 bases not matched to a gene; V was cut back by 6 bases and J by 3 bases. Per germline, CDR1 MNHEY and CDR2 SVGAGI. The CDR3 is 14 residues long. The CDR3 DNA reads as TGTGCCAGCAGCAGACAGGGGGCCCTCTACGAGCAGTACTTC. It codes for CASSRQGALYEQYF.

V usage is TRBV4-1 and J usage is TRBJ2-1; 8 nucleotides align to TRBD2. Germline CDR1 is MGHRA and CDR2 is YSYEKL. Trimming cost V 0 bases and J 7 bases; bases outside gene matches: 5. CDR3 length: 15 amino acids. CDR3 in amino acids: CASSQDLLAANEQFF. In DNA, the CDR3 is TGCGCCAGCAGCCAAGATCTACTAGCGGCTAATGAGCAGTTCTTC.

The chain employs TRBV7-8 and TRBJ2-5, with unresolved D. CDR1 is SGHVS and CDR2 is FQNEAQ in the germline V gene. The length of the CDR3 is 17 residues. V was trimmed by 1 base and J by 3 bases, leaving 18 bases between them. CDR3 region: CASSLGRSPLPKETQYF. Here the CDR3 DNA reads TGTGCCAGCAGCTTAGGCCGCTCCCCGCTACCCAAAGAGACCCAGTACTTC.

The V call is TRBV2, the J call TRBJ1-4; a weak D match, TRBD1 (6 bases). CDR1 and CDR2 from the germline V gene are SNHLY and FYNNEI. This CDR3 is built from 14 residues. V dropped 3 bases and J dropped 4 bases, with 9 bases sitting between them. CDR3 residues: CASSEGALNEKLFF. In nucleotides, the CDR3 is TGTGCCAGCAGTGAGGGGGCCCTTAATGAAAAACTGTTTTTT. The whole variable domain, remainder taken from reference TRBV2 and TRBJ1-4, is EPEVTQTPSHQVTQMGQEVILRCVPISNHLYFYWYRQILGQKVEFLVSFYNNEISEKSEIFDDQFSVERPDGSNFTLKIRSTKLEDSAMYFCASSEGALNEKLFFGSGTQLSVL.

The J gene is TRBJ2-1, the V gene TRBV7-9; 9 nucleotides match TRBD1. The trim removed 5 bases at V and 4 bases at J, leaving 6 bases unmatched. Germline-derived CDR1 and CDR2 are SEHNR and FQNEAQ (reference sequence). This CDR3 spans 15 amino acids. The CDR3 DNA sequence: TGTGCCAGCAGCATCGGGACAGGGAAATACAATGAGCAGTTCTTC. This encodes CASSIGTGKYNEQFF. The variable domain in full, completed from reference TRBV7-9 and TRBJ2-1, reads DTGVSQNPRHKITKRGQNVTFRCDPISEHNRLYWYRQTLGQGPEFLTYFQNEAQLEKSRLLSDRFSAERPKGSFSTLEIQRTEQGDSAMYLCASSIGTGKYNEQFFGPGTRLTVL.

The rearrangement uses TRBV5-1 and TRBJ2-2; 8 bases line up with TRBD2. Germline lookup yields CDR1 SGHRS and CDR2 YFSETQ. V shed 0 bases and J 5 bases; nucleotides not matched to a gene: 3. The CDR3 spans 15 residues. The CDR3 nucleotides are TGCGCCAGCAGCTTGGACGGGAGGGGGACCGGGGAGCTGTTTTTT. It encodes CASSLDGRGTGELFF.

This chain links TRBV6-1 with TRBJ1-4; D remains ambiguous. This CDR3 spans 15 amino acids. The V end lost 1 base, the J end lost 5 bases, and 11 bases lay between the germline ends. Germline CDR1 is MNHNS and CDR2 is SASEGT. The CDR3, as DNA: TGTGCCAGCAGTGAAGTCAGGCAGTGGAATGAAAAACTGTTTTTT. This translates into CASSEVRQWNEKLFF.

CDR3 bases: TGTGCCAGCAGCGGGGGCTACTCGGATACGCAGTATTTT. Its translation: CASSGGYSDTQYF. The chain is built from TRBV3-1 (or the pseudogene TRBV3-2) and TRBJ2-3, with D tentatively TRBD1 (6 bases). This CDR3 has 13 residues. Trimming took off 5 bases at V and 6 bases at J, with 12 bases between the two ends. Germline values: CDR1 LGHDT, CDR2 YNNKEL (reference sequence).

This chain uses TRBV11-3 with TRBJ2-6; D is perhaps TRBD1 (6 bases). Trimming shortened V by 5 bases and J by 2 bases, and 16 bases separated the two germline ends. CDR1 SGHNT and CDR2 YENEEA come from the germline V gene. This CDR3 is 17 amino acids long. As DNA, the CDR3 is TGTGCCAGCAGCCAGACATGGGGGCAGGCTGGGGCCAACGTCCTGACTTTC. Protein: CASSQTWGQAGANVLTF.

This clone was recorded a few times. The V gene is TRBV5-1, the J gene TRBJ2-5; perhaps TRBD1 as D (6 bases). Trimming cost V 0 bases and J 6 bases, with 9 bases left between them. Germline V gene sequence: CDR1 SGHRS, CDR2 YFSETQ. CDR3 length: 13 residues. Written as DNA, the CDR3 is TGCGCCAGCAGCTTGGACAGGGAGCAGACCCAGTACTTC. Its protein is CASSLDREQTQYF.

The rearrangement links TRBV7-2 to TRBJ1-6, with D unclear. V lost 6 bases to trimming and J lost 8 bases, with 11 bases between them. CDR1 is SGHTA and CDR2 is FQGNSA in the germline V gene. CDR3 length equals 13 residues. CDR3 bases: TGTGCCAGCAGTAACCCCACATATTCACCCCTCCACTTT. This translates into CASSNPTYSPLHF.

This clone was seen a handful of times. The gene calls are TRBV27 and TRBJ1-1, with D possibly TRBD1 on 6 matching bases. CDR3 length: 15 amino acids. V lost 6 bases and J lost 3, with 17 bases in between. CDR1 and CDR2 from the germline V gene are MNHEY and SMNVEV (reference sequence). The CDR3 protein is CASSFLGAGDTEAFF. In nucleotides, the CDR3 is TGTGCCAGCAGCTTTCTGGGCGCAGGGGACACTGAAGCTTTCTTT.

This chain uses TRBV30 with TRBJ2-1; TRBD2 matches 12 bases. The CDR3 sequence is 15 residues long. The V and J ends lost 3 bases and 6 bases, in that order; junction bases with no gene match: 6. CDR1 and CDR2 (germline): GTSNPN, SVGIG (reference sequence). Written as DNA, the CDR3 is TGTGCCTGGAGACCTAGCGGGAGGGCCGGCAATGAGCAGTTCTTC. This gives the protein CAWRPSGRAGNEQFF.

This clone was picked up one time. The chain couples TRBV20-1 to TRBJ1-2, with D perhaps matching TRBD1 (5 bases). Per germline, CDR1 DFQATT and CDR2 SNEGSKA (reference sequence). Trimming removed 3 bases from V and 9 bases from J, with 11 bases in between. CDR3 length: 11 amino acids. The CDR3 nucleotides read TGCAGTGCTAGTCCTGGGGGGAGCTACACCTTC. Translating it yields CSASPGGSYTF.

This CDR3 is CASSQATGPYNEQFF. For the CDR3, the DNA is TGTGCCAGCAGCCAGGCGACAGGCCCCTACAATGAGCAGTTCTTC. The V call is TRBV3-1 (or the pseudogene TRBV3-2), the J call TRBJ2-1; tentative D call: TRBD1 (6 bases). V lost 3 bases to trimming and J lost 2 bases, with 11 bases between them. Germline V gives CDR1 LGHDT, CDR2 YNNKEL (reference sequence). The CDR3 spans 15 residues.

V usage is TRBV19 and J usage is TRBJ2-4; a possible D gene is TRBD1 (5 bases). Germline V gene data show CDR1 as LNHDA and CDR2 as SQIVND (reference sequence). This CDR3 contains 16 residues. V shed 3 bases and J shed 0 bases, with 12 bases lying between them. The CDR3 spells CASSIEGAIAKNIQYF. Here the CDR3 DNA reads TGTGCCAGTAGTATCGAAGGGGCCATAGCCAAAAACATTCAGTACTTC.

V is TRBV6-1 and J is TRBJ2-1, with TRBD2 matching over 7 bases. Germline V CDR1 and CDR2: MNHNS, SASEGT. V shed 6 bases and J 0 bases; nucleotides not matched to a gene: 5. The CDR3 covers 15 residues. CDR3 in amino acids: CASRPLASSYNEQFF. The DNA for the CDR3 is TGTGCCAGCAGACCACTAGCGAGCTCCTACAATGAGCAGTTCTTC.

This clone has just a few counts. The V and J genes are TRBV3-1 (or the pseudogene TRBV3-2) and TRBJ1-4; D might be TRBD1 (6 bases). This CDR3 comprises 15 residues. CDR1 is LGHDT and CDR2 is YNNKEL in the germline V gene (reference sequence). The V end was cut by 1 base, the J end by 4 bases, with 10 bases between. This chain's CDR3 is CASSQGGQRNEKLFF. CDR3 coding DNA: TGTGCCAGCAGCCAAGGGGGACAACGTAATGAAAAACTGTTTTTT.

The chain uses TRBV11-3 and TRBJ1-1; maybe TRBD1 (6 bases). CDR3 size: 15 residues. The germline V and J ends were trimmed by 2 bases and 5 bases, with 15 bases remaining between them. CDR1 SGHNT and CDR2 YENEEA come from the germline V gene. CDR3 DNA: TGTGCCAGCAGCTTACGTAAGGGGGAGCGGACTGAAGCTTTCTTT. Protein sequence: CASSLRKGERTEAFF.